The 26 T cell receptor beta chains listed next were all sequenced from one sample in a study of PD-1 blockade in classical Hodgkin lymphoma. Time point reported: newly diagnosed, previously untreated cHL patient sample. Libraries were prepared by immunoSEQ multiplex PCR; TCRdb keeps only in-frame clonotypes and omits some of them. The sample holds about 25,000 clones, approximately 95% seen once. Sequenced sample: peripheral blood mononuclear cells (PBMCs). The origin of the receptors is a human donor with classical Hodgkin lymphoma.

The chain carries TRBV6-1 and TRBJ1-4; D is perhaps TRBD1 (6 bases). The germline CDR1 and CDR2 sequences are MNHNS and SASEGT. The CDR3 loop spans 11 amino acids. Trimming removed 5 bases at V and 15 bases at J, with 13 bases between. CDR3 amino acids: CASSQGITLFF. The CDR3 coding sequence is TGTGCCAGCAGTCAGGGGATCACGTTGTTTTTT.

The chain recombines TRBV2 with TRBJ2-6; unclear D gene. The CDR3 is made up of 14 amino acids. V gave up 4 bases and J gave up 0 bases, with 4 bases separating them. CDR1 is SNHLY, CDR2 FYNNEI, per germline. The CDR3 here is CASSGTSGANVLTF. In nucleotides, the CDR3 is TGTGCCAGCAGTGGAACCTCTGGGGCCAACGTCCTGACTTTC.

The rearrangement uses TRBV10-2 and TRBJ2-7; a possible D gene is TRBD1 (6 bases). This CDR3 region has 13 residues. V was clipped by 2 bases and J by 3 bases, with 8 bases between them. Per the germline V gene, CDR1 is WSHSY and CDR2 is SAAADI. Here the CDR3 reads CASSERGIYEQYF. The CDR3 DNA sequence: TGCGCCAGCAGTGAGAGGGGGATCTACGAGCAGTACTTC.

The genes are TRBV19 and TRBJ1-4; D unresolved. Germline V lookup: CDR1 LNHDA, CDR2 SQIVND (reference sequence). The CDR3 has 14 amino acids. The V and J ends lost 2 bases and 5 bases respectively, with 9 bases between them. The CDR3 DNA sequence: TGTGCCAGTAGTATACGGCGAGCAAATGAAAAACTGTTTTTT. Residues: CASSIRRANEKLFF.

This chain links TRBV6-5 with TRBJ1-1; no reliable D call. Germline lookup yields CDR1 MNHEY and CDR2 SVGAGI. Trimming took off 4 bases at V and 1 base at J, with 4 bases between the two ends. CDR3 length: 12 residues. The CDR3 coding sequence is TGTGCCAGCAGTTTGCCGAACACTGAAGCTTTCTTT. This translates into CASSLPNTEAFF.

The rearrangement uses TRBV27 and TRBJ2-5, with D perhaps TRBD2 (5 bases). In germline, CDR1 is MNHEY, CDR2 SMNVEV (reference sequence). V shed 2 bases and J shed 4 bases, with 14 bases lying between them. The CDR3 extends over 15 amino acids. CDR3 DNA: TGTGCCAGCAGTTTAAGTCGGGGTAACCGAGAGACCCAGTACTTC. Protein: CASSLSRGNRETQYF.

V usage is TRBV13 and J usage is TRBJ2-5, with 8 nucleotides matching TRBD1. The CDR3 loop spans 13 amino acids. Germline CDR1 reads PRHDT; CDR2 reads FYEKMQ (reference sequence). The trim removed 5 bases at V and 3 bases at J, leaving 2 bases unmatched. In DNA, the CDR3 is TGTGCCAGCAGCCCAGGGGGCGAAGAGACCCAGTACTTC. Translating gives CASSPGGEETQYF.

The rearrangement links TRBV4-3 to TRBJ2-1; TRBD2 aligns across 10 bases. This CDR3 has 14 amino acids. V gave up 0 bases and J gave up 14 bases; unmatched junction bases: 7. The germline CDR1 and CDR2 sequences are LGHNA and YSLEER. The CDR3 reads CASSQDPLAGAEFF. Written as DNA, the CDR3 is TGCGCCAGCAGCCAAGATCCCCTAGCGGGAGCGGAGTTCTTC.

The CDR3 sequence is CSVDLREGYNEQFF. The CDR3 DNA reads as TGCAGCGTTGATTTGCGGGAGGGCTACAATGAGCAGTTCTTC. The rearrangement uses TRBV29-1 and TRBJ2-1; 9 bases line up with TRBD2. Germline V gene sequence: CDR1 SQVTM, CDR2 ANQGSEA. The CDR3 runs 14 residues. The V segment lost 3 bases and the J segment 3 bases; nucleotides outside the gene matches: 3.

V usage is TRBV30 and J usage is TRBJ2-3; D call uncertain. V shed 1 base and J shed 2 bases, with 10 bases lying between them. CDR3 length equals 14 residues. Germline CDR1 reads GTSNPN; CDR2 reads SVGIG (reference sequence). As DNA, the CDR3 is TGTGCCTGGAGTGGTCTTTCCTTCACAGATACGCAGTATTTT. Protein: CAWSGLSFTDTQYF.

The chain carries TRBV7-9 and TRBJ2-3; maybe TRBD1 (6 bases). This CDR3 has 17 amino acids. V was cut by 5 bases and J by 8 bases, with 26 bases left in between. CDR1 and CDR2 from the germline V gene are SEHNR and FQNEAQ (reference sequence). CDR3 protein: CASSPPGGRPEGGTQYF. DNA of the CDR3: TGTGCCAGCAGCCCCCCTGGGGGCAGACCAGAGGGTGGTACGCAGTATTTT. The whole variable domain, remainder taken from reference TRBV7-9 and TRBJ2-3, is DTGVSQNPRHKITKRGQNVTFRCDPISEHNRLYWYRQTLGQGPEFLTYFQNEAQLEKSRLLSDRFSAERPKGSFSTLEIQRTEQGDSAMYLCASSPPGGRPEGGTQYFGPGTRLTVL.

The genes are TRBV11-2 and TRBJ2-5; 9 bases fit TRBD1. The CDR3 totals 15 residues. From germline, CDR1 is SGHAT and CDR2 FQNNGV. Trimming at V came to 1 base and at J to 5 bases, leaving 5 bases not matched to a gene. CDR3 loop: CASSLGTGVSETQYF. CDR3 in DNA: TGTGCCAGCAGCTTAGGGACAGGGGTTTCGGAGACCCAGTACTTC.

This sequence joins TRBV7-2 and TRBJ1-1; D may be TRBD1 (5 bases). CDR1 and CDR2 (germline): SGHTA, FQGNSA. The CDR3 is 13 residues long. V lost 3 bases and J lost 11, with 16 bases in between. This chain's CDR3 is CASSLSRVGTAFF. The CDR3 region has the DNA TGTGCCAGCAGCTTGAGCAGGGTTGGGACCGCTTTCTTT.

The V call is TRBV4-3, the J call TRBJ2-2; D unclear. Germline lookup yields CDR1 LGHNA and CDR2 YSLEER. This CDR3 contains 15 residues. Trimming left V 0 bases short and J 3 bases short, with 8 bases between. The CDR3 loop is CASSQDVQYTGELFF. In DNA, the CDR3 is TGCGCCAGCAGCCAAGATGTACAGTACACCGGGGAGCTGTTTTTT.

The gene calls are TRBV29-1 and TRBJ1-2; D is uncertain. This CDR3 contains 11 residues. Germline V lookup: CDR1 SQVTM, CDR2 ANQGSEA. V lost 0 bases and J 13 bases, leaving 12 bases between the germline ends. CDR3 region: CSVEDWALCTF. The CDR3, as DNA: TGCAGCGTTGAAGATTGGGCCCTCTGCACCTTC.

V gene TRBV7-9 combines with J gene TRBJ1-1; D is undetermined. This CDR3 comprises 12 residues. Trimming cost V 6 bases and J 4 bases, with 9 bases left between them. CDR1 is SEHNR and CDR2 is FQNEAQ in the germline V gene (reference sequence). Here the CDR3 reads CASSFFSTEAFF. The CDR3, as DNA: TGTGCCAGCAGTTTTTTCTCCACTGAAGCTTTCTTT.

The V gene is TRBV9, the J gene TRBJ1-5, with D possibly matching TRBD1 (6 bases). CDR3 size: 19 residues. Germline assignment: CDR1 SGDLS and CDR2 YYNGEE. The V and J ends lost 0 bases and 4 bases respectively, with 23 bases between them. In DNA, the CDR3 is TGTGCCAGCAGCGTAGAACTAGTCGGCAGGGGAGGGAAAAATCAGCCCCAGCATTTT. The encoded protein is CASSVELVGRGGKNQPQHF.

The V and J genes are TRBV30 and TRBJ1-3; D remains unclear. This CDR3 is 16 amino acids long. Germline V CDR1 and CDR2: GTSNPN, SVGIG (reference sequence). Trimming cost V 1 base and J 3 bases, with 16 bases left between them. CDR3 protein: CAWSDGERIFGNTIYF. CDR3 nucleotide sequence: TGTGCCTGGAGTGATGGGGAGAGAATATTTGGAAACACCATATATTTT.

This chain uses TRBV25-1 with TRBJ1-2; TRBD1 aligns across 9 bases. There are 13 residues in the CDR3. Germline CDR1 is MGHDK and CDR2 is SYGVNS. Unmatched junction bases numbered 6, after V lost 5 bases and J lost 8 bases. CDR3 nucleotide sequence: TGTGCCAGCAGTCAAGGGGGGACAGGGGGCTACACCTTC. It encodes CASSQGGTGGYTF.

The chain has TRBV27 and TRBJ1-1, with D possibly TRBD1 on 6 matching bases. V lost 5 bases and J 8 bases, leaving 9 bases between the germline ends. The CDR3 spans 11 residues. The germline V gene encodes CDR1 MNHEY and CDR2 SMNVEV (reference sequence). The CDR3 sequence: CASSGGGEAFF. Written as DNA, the CDR3 is TGTGCCAGCAGTGGGGGGGGCGAAGCTTTCTTT.

V gene TRBV19 combines with J gene TRBJ2-7; D is possibly TRBD2 (5 bases). This CDR3 spans 14 amino acids. The germline V gene has CDR1 LNHDA and CDR2 SQIVND (reference sequence). V was trimmed by 6 bases and J by 0 bases, leaving 12 bases between them. The CDR3 bases are TGTGCCAGTAGCCCCGGGGTGAACTCCTACGAGCAGTACTTC. This translates into CASSPGVNSYEQYF.

The V call is TRBV29-1, the J call TRBJ2-3; 7 nucleotides match TRBD1. Germline V gene lookup returns CDR1 SQVTM and CDR2 ANQGSEA. This CDR3 has 14 amino acids. J lost 4 bases, V lost 6 bases, and 10 bases had no gene match. The CDR3 region is CSVEPTGLPDTQYF. CDR3 coding DNA: TGCAGCGTCGAGCCGACAGGGTTGCCAGATACGCAGTATTTT.

V and J are TRBV20-1 and TRBJ1-2; D call uncertain. CDR1 and CDR2 from the germline V gene are DFQATT and SNEGSKA (reference sequence). The CDR3 loop spans 11 amino acids. V was cut by 3 bases and J by 6 bases, with 8 bases left in between. In DNA form, the CDR3 reads TGCAGTGCTAGGGGAGGAAATGGCTACACCTTC. It specifies CSARGGNGYTF.

The rearrangement uses TRBV5-1 and TRBJ2-2; D ambiguous. Trimming stripped 0 bases from V and 0 bases from J, with 6 bases between. There are 15 residues in the CDR3. The germline CDR1 and CDR2 sequences are SGHRS and YFSETQ. The CDR3 reads CASSLGVSNTGELFF. CDR3 in DNA: TGCGCCAGCAGCTTGGGGGTCTCGAACACCGGGGAGCTGTTTTTT.

The genes are TRBV14 and TRBJ1-1, with unresolved D. The germline CDR1 and CDR2 sequences are SGHDN and FVKESK. This CDR3 comprises 15 residues. V was pared by 0 bases and J by 5 bases, with 13 bases between. The CDR3 DNA reads as TGTGCCAGCAGCCAAGATCAGGCGGAAGGTACTGAAGCTTTCTTT. Translated: CASSQDQAEGTEAFF. Looking up the rest from reference TRBV14 and TRBJ1-1 gives the full variable domain: EAGVTQFPSHSVIEKGQTVTLRCDPISGHDNLYWYRRVMGKEIKFLLHFVKESKQDESGMPNNRFLAERTGGTYSTLKVQPAELEDSGVYFCASSQDQAEGTEAFFGQGTRLTVV.

The chain is built from TRBV10-3 and TRBJ1-5; 9 nucleotides align to TRBD1. Germline trimming cut 6 bases from V and 2 bases from J; bases unmatched to any gene: 5. In germline, CDR1 is ENHRY, CDR2 SYGVKD. CDR3 length: 15 residues. CDR3 DNA sequence: TGTGCCATCAGCGCGGACAGGGGTGGCAATCAGCCCCAGCATTTT. Translation: CAISADRGGNQPQHF.